This T cell receptor beta chain was captured by sequencing in a study of CD8+ T cells in alopecia areata. Points on this clone: It differs at one base from a far larger clone, so likely a read error. The germline and genes are mouse ones. The missing CDR3 end, 4 residues past where the read stops, is filled in from the germline J gene.

Sequencing templates came from extracted RNA that was reverse transcribed into cDNA. Generated by immunoSEQ multiplex PCR, the TCRdb table keeps only in-frame clones and is missing some. The sample offers about 1,400 clones and no singletons, the top ten holding less than 40%. There are 14 residues in the CDR3. Germline CDR1 and CDR2: SGHDT and FRDEAV. The chain employs TRBV14 and TRBJ2-5, with a weak D call TRBD1 (6 bases). Sequenced: lesional skin. The sequence came from a C3H/HeJ mouse with alopecia areata. This strain has MHC haplotype H2-k. Partial CDR3 DNA: TGTGCCAGCAGTTTGGGGCACAGGGAGGAC. This translates into CASSLGHRED. The CDR3 in its entirety is CASSLGHREDTQYF.